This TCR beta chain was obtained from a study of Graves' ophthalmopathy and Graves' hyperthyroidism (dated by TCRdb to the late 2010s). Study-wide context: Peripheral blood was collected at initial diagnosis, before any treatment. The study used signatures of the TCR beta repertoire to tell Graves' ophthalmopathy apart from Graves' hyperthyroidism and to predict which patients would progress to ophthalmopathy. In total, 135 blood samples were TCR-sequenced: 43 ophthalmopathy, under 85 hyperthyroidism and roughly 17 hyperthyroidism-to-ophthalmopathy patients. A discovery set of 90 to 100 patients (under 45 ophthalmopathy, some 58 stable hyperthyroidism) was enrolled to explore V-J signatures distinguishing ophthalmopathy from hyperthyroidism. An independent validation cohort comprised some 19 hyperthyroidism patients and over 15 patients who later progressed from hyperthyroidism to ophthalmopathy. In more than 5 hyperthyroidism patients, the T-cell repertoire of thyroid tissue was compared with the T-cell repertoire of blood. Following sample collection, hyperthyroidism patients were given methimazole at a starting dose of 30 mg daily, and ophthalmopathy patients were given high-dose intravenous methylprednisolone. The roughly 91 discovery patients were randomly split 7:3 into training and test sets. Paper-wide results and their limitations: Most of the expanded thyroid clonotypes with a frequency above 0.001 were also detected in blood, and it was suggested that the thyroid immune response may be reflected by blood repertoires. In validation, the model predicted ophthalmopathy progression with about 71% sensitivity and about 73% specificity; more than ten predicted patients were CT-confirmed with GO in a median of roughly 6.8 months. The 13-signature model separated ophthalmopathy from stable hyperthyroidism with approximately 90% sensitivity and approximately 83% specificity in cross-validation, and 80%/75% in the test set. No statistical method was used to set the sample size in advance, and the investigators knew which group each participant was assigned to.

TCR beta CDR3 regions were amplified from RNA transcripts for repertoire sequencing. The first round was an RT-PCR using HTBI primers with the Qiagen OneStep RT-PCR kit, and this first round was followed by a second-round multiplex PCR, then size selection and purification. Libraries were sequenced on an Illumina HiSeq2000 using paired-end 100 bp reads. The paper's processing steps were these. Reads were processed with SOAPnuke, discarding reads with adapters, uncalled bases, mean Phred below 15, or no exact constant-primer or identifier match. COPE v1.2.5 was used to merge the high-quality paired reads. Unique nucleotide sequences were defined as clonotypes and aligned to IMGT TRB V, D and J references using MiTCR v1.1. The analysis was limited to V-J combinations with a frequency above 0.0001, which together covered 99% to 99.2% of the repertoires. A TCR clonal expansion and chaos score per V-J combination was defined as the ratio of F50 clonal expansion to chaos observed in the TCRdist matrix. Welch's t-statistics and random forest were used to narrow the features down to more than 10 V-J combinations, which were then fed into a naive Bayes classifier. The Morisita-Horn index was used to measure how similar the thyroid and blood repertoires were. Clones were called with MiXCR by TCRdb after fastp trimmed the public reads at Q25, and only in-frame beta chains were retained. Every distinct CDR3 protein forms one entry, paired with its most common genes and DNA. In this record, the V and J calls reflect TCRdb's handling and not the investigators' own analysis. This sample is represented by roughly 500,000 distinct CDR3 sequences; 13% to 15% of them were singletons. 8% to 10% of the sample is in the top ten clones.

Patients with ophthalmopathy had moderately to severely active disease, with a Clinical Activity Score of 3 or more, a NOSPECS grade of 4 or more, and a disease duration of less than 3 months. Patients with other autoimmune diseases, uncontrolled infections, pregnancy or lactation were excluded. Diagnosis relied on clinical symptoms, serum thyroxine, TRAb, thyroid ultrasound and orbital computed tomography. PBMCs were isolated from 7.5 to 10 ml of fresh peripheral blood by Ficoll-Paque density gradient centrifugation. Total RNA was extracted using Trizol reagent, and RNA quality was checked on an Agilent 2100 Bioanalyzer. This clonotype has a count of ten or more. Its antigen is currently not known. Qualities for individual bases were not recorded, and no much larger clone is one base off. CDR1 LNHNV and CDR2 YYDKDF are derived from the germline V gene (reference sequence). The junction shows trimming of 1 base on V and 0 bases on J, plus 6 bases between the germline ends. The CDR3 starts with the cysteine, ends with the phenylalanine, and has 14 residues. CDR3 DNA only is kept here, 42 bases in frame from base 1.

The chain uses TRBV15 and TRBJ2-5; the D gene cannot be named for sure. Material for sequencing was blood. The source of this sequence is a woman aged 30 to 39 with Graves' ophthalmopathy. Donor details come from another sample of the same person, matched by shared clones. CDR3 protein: CATSRGAYQETQYF. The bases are TGTGCCACCAGCAGAGGAGCCTACCAAGAGACCCAGTACTTC.